This passage covers 20 T cell receptor beta chains from one sample sequenced in a study of radiotherapy plus CTLA-4 blockade in lung cancer. Produced via immunoSEQ multiplex PCR; TCRdb's table is partial and in-frame only. The repertoire consists of about 110,000 clones, with 81% occurring once and the leading ten covering about 3.3%. This material consisted of peripheral blood, taken from a patient treated with radiotherapy plus ipilimumab. The receptors shown here come from a human donor with non-small cell lung cancer that progressed on radiotherapy plus ipilimumab. Some clones in this sample may be carry-over from other donors' samples.

The sample holds one count of this clone. V is TRBV6-5 and J is TRBJ2-7; D could derive from TRBD1 or TRBD2 (5 bases each). Trimming pared 0 bases from V and 6 bases from J, leaving 18 bases between. The CDR3 loop spans 16 amino acids. Looked up from germline, CDR1 is MNHEY and CDR2 is SVGAGI. DNA for the CDR3: TGTGCCAGCAGTTACTCGCCCGGACGCCCGAGGGGCGAGCAGTACTTC. Protein sequence: CASSYSPGRPRGEQYF.

This clone was seen a handful of times. The V call is TRBV5-1, the J call TRBJ2-7, with 10 bases that match TRBD1. Trimming at V came to 4 bases and at J to 6 bases, leaving 10 bases not matched to a gene. This CDR3 comprises 15 residues. Germline V gene data show CDR1 as SGHRS and CDR2 as YFSETQ. Here the CDR3 reads CASSPTGTGVREQYF. CDR3 DNA: TGCGCCAGCAGCCCGACCGGGACAGGGGTTCGCGAGCAGTACTTC.

This rearrangement joins TRBV6-5 to TRBJ2-7, with TRBD1 matching 8 bases. Germline V gene sequence: CDR1 MNHEY, CDR2 SVGAGI. The CDR3 runs to 15 residues. Trimming at V came to 4 bases and at J to 7 bases, leaving 12 bases not matched to a gene. CDR3 amino acids: CASSSRGLVNVEQYF. In nucleotides, the CDR3 is TGTGCCAGCAGTTCCAGGGGGCTTGTCAATGTAGAGCAGTACTTC.

The sample holds a few counts of this clone. The rearrangement links TRBV7-9 to TRBJ2-7; D might be TRBD2 (5 bases). The CDR3 has 12 amino acids. Germline CDR1 and CDR2: SEHNR and FQNEAQ (reference sequence). Trimming took 7 bases from V and 4 from J, leaving 11 bases between them. In DNA, the CDR3 is TGTGCCAGCACCCATGAGGGATACGAGCAGTACTTC. Protein product: CASTHEGYEQYF. Together with reference TRBV7-9 and TRBJ2-7, the CDR3 gives the full variable domain: DTGVSQNPRHKITKRGQNVTFRCDPISEHNRLYWYRQTLGQGPEFLTYFQNEAQLEKSRLLSDRFSAERPKGSFSTLEIQRTEQGDSAMYLCASTHEGYEQYFGPGTRLTVT.

V is TRBV7-2 and J is TRBJ1-5; D is unresolved. CDR3 length: 14 residues. V lost 3 bases and J lost 1, with 7 bases in between. From germline, CDR1 is SGHTA and CDR2 FQGNSA. This chain's CDR3 is CASSFLQSNQPQHF. CDR3 nucleotides: TGTGCCAGCAGCTTCCTACAAAGCAATCAGCCCCAGCATTTT.

The CDR3 region is CASSLAPGQGAEQFF. The CDR3 DNA reads as TGCGCCAGCAGCTTGGCACCGGGACAGGGAGCTGAGCAGTTCTTC. V gene TRBV5-1 combines with J gene TRBJ2-1; 9 nucleotides align to TRBD1. CDR1 is SGHRS and CDR2 is YFSETQ in the germline V gene. This CDR3 has 15 residues. V trimming: 0 bases; J trimming: 9 bases; junction bases outside the gene matches: 7.

This chain uses TRBV28 with TRBJ2-2; D possibly corresponds to TRBD2 (6 bases). The germline gives CDR1 MDHEN, CDR2 SYDVKM. The length of the CDR3 is 14 residues. V shed 7 bases and J shed 9 bases, with 18 bases lying between them. DNA for the CDR3: TGTGCCAGCAAGACTAGTGTCAGGGCCCGGGAGCTGTTTTTT. Its translation is CASKTSVRARELFF.

V usage is TRBV5-1 and J usage is TRBJ1-2, with no clear D. This CDR3 is 15 amino acids long. Per the germline V gene, CDR1 is SGHRS and CDR2 is YFSETQ. Trimming took off 1 base at V and 0 bases at J, with 10 bases between the two ends. Here the CDR3 DNA reads TGCGCCAGCAGCTTGCGGCCCACCGCTAACTATGGCTACACCTTC. Its protein product is CASSLRPTANYGYTF.

This chain connects TRBV9 to TRBJ1-1, with D possibly TRBD1 on 5 matching bases. The V end was cut by 5 bases, the J end by 5 bases, with 13 bases between. The length of the CDR3 is 13 residues. Germline values: CDR1 SGDLS, CDR2 YYNGEE. The CDR3 DNA reads as TGTGCCAGCAGTGGGACCGGGGGAACTGAAGCTTTCTTT. It encodes CASSGTGGTEAFF. The variable domain in full, with the rest retrieved from reference TRBV9 and TRBJ1-1, is DSGVTQTPKHLITATGQRVTLRCSPRSGDLSVYWYQQSLDQGLQFLIQYYNGEERAKGNILERFSAQQFPDLHSELNLSSLELGDSALYFCASSGTGGTEAFFGQGTRLTVV.

CDR3 sequence (DNA): TGTGCCAGCAGTTACCCGGGACACTCTGGAAACACCATATATTTT. It codes for CASSYPGHSGNTIYF. V is TRBV6-6 and J is TRBJ1-3, with a tentative D call TRBD1 (6 bases). Germline loops: CDR1 MNHNY, CDR2 SVGAGI (reference sequence). The CDR3 spans 15 residues. V gave up 2 bases and J gave up 0 bases, with 8 bases separating them.

The V call is TRBV4-3, the J call TRBJ2-7; 9 nucleotides match TRBD1. This CDR3 comprises 15 residues. The trim removed 4 bases at V and 2 bases at J, leaving 6 bases unmatched. The germline gives CDR1 LGHNA, CDR2 YSLEER. The CDR3 nucleotides are TGCGCCAGCAGCCGAGCCGGGACAGGGACCTACGAGCAGTACTTC. It yields the protein CASSRAGTGTYEQYF.

The V gene is TRBV5-1, the J gene TRBJ2-2; 7 bases match TRBD1. Germline V gene data show CDR1 as SGHRS and CDR2 as YFSETQ. With V trimmed by 9 bases and J by 6 bases, 11 bases remained unmatched. CDR3 size: 14 residues. The CDR3 DNA is TGCGCCACCACGACAGGGTATGTCGCCGGGGAGCTGTTTTTT. Protein: CATTTGYVAGELFF.

This sequence joins TRBV5-1 and TRBJ1-1; D gene uncertain. The CDR3 covers 14 residues. V lost 0 bases and J 1 base, leaving 7 bases between the germline ends. Germline-derived CDR1 and CDR2 are SGHRS and YFSETQ. Here the CDR3 DNA reads TGCGCCAGCAGCTTGGAGTACGGGAACACTGAAGCTTTCTTT. Amino acids: CASSLEYGNTEAFF.

A remark on this clone: A junction boundary mismatches the germline segment, possibly from a read error. The chain couples TRBV6-9 to TRBJ1-6; 8 bases line up with TRBD1. The CDR3 has 16 amino acids. Germline assignment: CDR1 MNHGY and CDR2 SVAAGI. The CDR3 DNA reads TGTGCCAGCAGTTATTGTAGGGACAGGCTTAATTCACCCTTCCACTTT. Translating gives CASSYCRDRLNSPFHF.

This clone has just a few counts. This chain uses TRBV23-1 with TRBJ1-2; the D is unclear. TRBV23-1 is recorded as an ORF, its role being uncertain. This CDR3 is 12 amino acids long. Trimming cost V 3 bases and J 7 bases, with 9 bases left between them. This chain's CDR3 is CASSHGGVGYTF. CDR3 DNA: TGCGCCAGCAGTCATGGCGGGGTTGGCTACACCTTC.

This rearrangement joins TRBV7-3 to TRBJ2-1; TRBD1 matches at 10 bases. V gave up 5 bases and J gave up 4 bases; unmatched junction bases: 5. The germline gives CDR1 SGHTA, CDR2 FQGTGA. The CDR3 contains 15 residues. In DNA, the CDR3 is TGTGCCAGCAGCCTAGACAGGGGGCTGTACAATGAGCAGTTCTTC. Protein product: CASSLDRGLYNEQFF.

This sequence joins TRBV2 and TRBJ2-6; a possible D gene is TRBD2 (6 bases). This CDR3 is 17 amino acids long. V lost 5 bases and J lost 0, with 14 bases in between. Germline lookup yields CDR1 SNHLY and CDR2 FYNNEI. In nucleotides, the CDR3 is TGTGCCAGCAGTAGGGACTCCCAGCCCTCTGGGGCCAACGTCCTGACTTTC. It encodes CASSRDSQPSGANVLTF.

The chain employs TRBV30 and TRBJ1-2; D ambiguous. CDR3 length: 11 residues. Germline V gives CDR1 GTSNPN, CDR2 SVGIG (reference sequence). The CDR3 bases are TGTGCTGTACCGGGGATTGGAGGCTACACCTTC. It translates to CAVPGIGGYTF.

This clone was recorded a few times. The chain employs TRBV6-4 and TRBJ1-5; 7 nucleotides agree with TRBD1. This CDR3 spans 14 amino acids. The V gene end was trimmed by 3 bases and the J gene end by 4 bases; junction bases not matched to a gene: 3. Germline CDR1 is MRHNA and CDR2 is SNTAGT. The DNA of the CDR3 is TGTGCCAGCAGTGAAGGGACAGAAAATCAGCCCCAGCATTTT. Its translation is CASSEGTENQPQHF.

The chain carries TRBV18 and TRBJ2-7; no clear D gene. With 2 bases removed from V and 2 bases from J, the gap between germline ends came to 7 bases. The V gene's germline CDR1 is KGHSH and CDR2 LQKENI. This CDR3 contains 13 residues. In nucleotides, the CDR3 is TGTGCCAGCTCACCAAGGCAGACCTACGAGCAGTACTTC. Residues: CASSPRQTYEQYF.